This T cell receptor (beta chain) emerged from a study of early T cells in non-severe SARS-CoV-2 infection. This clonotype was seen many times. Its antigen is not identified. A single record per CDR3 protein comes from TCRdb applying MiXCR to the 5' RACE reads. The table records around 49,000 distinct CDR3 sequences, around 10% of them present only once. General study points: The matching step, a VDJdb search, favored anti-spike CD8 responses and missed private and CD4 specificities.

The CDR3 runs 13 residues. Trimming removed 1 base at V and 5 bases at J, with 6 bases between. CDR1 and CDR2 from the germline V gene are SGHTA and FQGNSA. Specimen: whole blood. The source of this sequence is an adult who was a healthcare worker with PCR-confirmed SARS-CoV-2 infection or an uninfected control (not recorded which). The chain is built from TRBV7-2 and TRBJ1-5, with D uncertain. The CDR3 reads CASSLGFYQPQHF. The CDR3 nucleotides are TGTGCCAGCAGCTTAGGGTTTTATCAGCCCCAGCATTTT.